A selection of T cell receptor beta chains follows, all from one sample in a study of blood T cell repertoires in COVID-19. Sequencing used immunoSEQ multiplex PCR; TCRdb keeps in-frame clones, though not all of them. Among 280,000 or so clones, 85% were seen once, and the ten largest hold 2.5%. Material for sequencing was PBMCs or T cells enriched from blood (not recorded which). Every receptor here comes from a woman aged 45 to 65 who had recovered from COVID-19. Each CDR3 is given with its conserved first and last residue. Each record gives: V gene, D gene, clone size, J gene, CDR3 protein, CDR3 DNA. D genes are given only for firm matches. Expanded clones get a size class; other rows say once, few or many, or leave the size out.

TRBV18	TRBD1	-	TRBJ1-6	CASSLGTGGTPLHF	TGTGCCAGCTCACTCGGGACAGGGGGCACACCCCTCCACTTT
TRBV7-9	-	-	TRBJ1-1	CASSGATWRGAFF	TGTGCCAGCAGCGGAGCCACCTGGAGAGGTGCTTTCTTT
TRBV30	-	-	TRBJ1-1	CAWSVQLNTEAFF	TGTGCCTGGAGTGTACAATTGAACACTGAAGCTTTCTTT
TRBV6-5	-	-	TRBJ2-3	CASRSTDTQYF	TGTGCCAGCCGGTCCACAGATACGCAGTATTTT
TRBV24-1	TRBD2	-	TRBJ2-1	CATSDKTSGVYNEQFF	TGTGCCACCAGCGATAAGACTAGCGGGGTGTACAATGAGCAGTTCTTC
TRBV7-9	TRBD2	-	TRBJ2-7	CASSLIQGGGEQYF	TGTGCCAGCAGCTTAATCCAGGGCGGGGGCGAGCAGTACTTC
TRBV11-2	-	-	TRBJ1-2	CASSLGHGYTF	TGTGCCAGCAGCTTAGGGCATGGCTACACCTTC
TRBV19	-	-	TRBJ1-2	CASSIDNPYGYTF	TGTGCCAGTAGTATAGATAATCCCTATGGCTACACCTTC
TRBV27	-	-	TRBJ1-2	CASSLNTGRYGYTF	TGTGCCAGCAGTCTAAACACAGGACGGTATGGCTACACCTTC
TRBV13	-	-	TRBJ2-7	CASSLGYYEQYF	TGTGCCAGCAGCTTAGGTTACTACGAGCAGTACTTC
TRBV29-1	TRBD1	-	TRBJ2-4	CSVRQGNIQYF	TGCAGCGTACGACAGGGAAACATTCAGTACTTC
TRBV28	TRBD1	-	TRBJ2-7	CASNYRGYEQYF	TGTGCCAGCAACTACAGGGGCTACGAGCAGTACTTC
TRBV30	TRBD1	few	TRBJ1-1	CAWAGQGARAEAFF	TGTGCCTGGGCCGGACAGGGGGCAAGGGCTGAAGCTTTCTTT
TRBV4-2	-	-	TRBJ1-2	CASSQSGLGGNYGYTF	TGTGCCAGCAGCCAAAGCGGGCTTGGGGGAAACTATGGCTACACCTTC
TRBV6-6	-	-	TRBJ2-2	CASTLGGGRGTGELFF	TGTGCCAGCACCCTTGGAGGGGGCAGGGGTACCGGGGAGCTGTTTTTT
TRBV7-3	-	few	TRBJ2-7	CASSLSAGAQYEQYF	TGTGCCAGCAGCTTATCGGCAGGGGCCCAATACGAGCAGTACTTC
TRBV4-1	TRBD1	-	TRBJ2-7	CASSQKSSGTGNPYEQYF	TGCGCCAGCAGCCAGAAGAGCTCCGGGACAGGGAACCCCTACGAGCAGTACTTC
TRBV6-5	TRBD1	-	TRBJ1-3	CASSRDRGPGNTIYF	TGTGCCAGCAGCCGCGACAGGGGGCCTGGAAACACCATATATTTT
TRBV5-1	TRBD1	-	TRBJ1-4	CASSKARGKGEKLFF	TGCGCCAGCAGCAAAGCCAGGGGGAAGGGTGAAAAACTGTTTTTT
TRBV9	-	-	TRBJ1-1	CASSPRGGRDTEAFF	TGTGCCAGCAGCCCGCGGGGGGGGAGAGACACTGAAGCTTTCTTT
TRBV30	TRBD1	-	TRBJ2-1	CAAPTGGFNNEQFF	TGTGCCGCTCCGACAGGGGGCTTCAACAATGAGCAGTTCTTC
TRBV29-1	TRBD2	-	TRBJ2-5	CSVVTSGGWETQYF	TGCAGCGTTGTGACTAGCGGGGGTTGGGAGACCCAGTACTTC
TRBV7-9	TRBD1	few	TRBJ2-3	CASTGDRGRTDTQYF	TGTGCCAGCACCGGGGACAGGGGGCGGACAGATACGCAGTATTTT
TRBV30	-	-	TRBJ1-1	CAWREWRGLNTEAFF	TGTGCCTGGAGGGAATGGCGGGGACTAAACACTGAAGCTTTCTTT
TRBV5-4	-	-	TRBJ2-4	CASSEQTGQNIQYF	TGTGCCAGCAGCGAGCAGACAGGACAAAACATTCAGTACTTC
TRBV11-2	-	-	TRBJ1-6	CASSLGTNSPLHF	TGTGCCAGCAGCTTAGGAACAAATTCACCCCTCCACTTT
TRBV19	TRBD1	few	TRBJ1-2	CASSPGQGAYGYTF	TGTGCCAGTAGTCCGGGACAGGGGGCCTATGGCTACACCTTC
TRBV20-1	-	-	TRBJ2-4	CSARVVDIQYF	TGCAGTGCTAGAGTAGTTGACATTCAGTACTTC